Below, 19 T cell receptor beta chains from the same sample are listed, as sequenced in a study of T cell responses to AZD1222 COVID-19 vaccine. Data came from immunoSEQ multiplex PCR; TCRdb stores just in-frame clones and leaves some out. The data contain 140,000 to 150,000 clones, 92% of them singletons. The sample consisted of peripheral blood, taken 28 days after the second AZD1222 dose. The receptors originated from an adult who received the AZD1222 COVID-19 vaccine.

The chain employs TRBV18 and TRBJ1-2, with TRBD1 identical over 9 bases. Germline V gives CDR1 KGHSH, CDR2 LQKENI. This CDR3 is built from 15 residues. V lost 3 bases, J lost 7 bases, and 9 bases stayed unmatched. The CDR3 DNA sequence: TGTGCCAGCTCACCCGACAGGGGGTCAGGTTTTGGCTACACCTTC. It translates to CASSPDRGSGFGYTF.

The J gene is TRBJ1-3, the V gene TRBV7-8, with unresolved D. Trimming cost V 5 bases and J 0 bases, with 11 bases left between them. CDR3 size: 15 residues. CDR1 is SGHVS and CDR2 is FQNEAQ in the germline V gene. CDR3 nucleotide sequence: TGTGCCAGCAGCCTCGTCTCTACCTCTGGAAACACCATATATTTT. Protein sequence: CASSLVSTSGNTIYF.

CDR3 in amino acids: CASSLEWGDYGYTF. CDR3 sequence (DNA): TGTGCCAGCAGCTTGGAGTGGGGGGACTATGGCTACACCTTC. The genes are TRBV5-4 and TRBJ1-2, with a tentative D call TRBD1 (5 bases). The germline CDR1 and CDR2 sequences are SGHNT and YYREEE (reference sequence). The CDR3 consists of 14 residues. The V end was cut by 0 bases, the J end by 3 bases, with 9 bases between.

This clone came up once. This chain joins TRBV6-5 and TRBJ1-1; D not certain. This CDR3 region has 13 residues. V was trimmed by 0 bases and J by 7 bases, leaving 9 bases between them. CDR1 is MNHEY and CDR2 is SVGAGI in the germline V gene. The CDR3 sequence is CASSYSVKFEAFF. The CDR3 nucleotides read TGTGCCAGCAGTTACTCGGTGAAGTTTGAAGCTTTCTTT.

The gene calls are TRBV11-2 and TRBJ2-7; D tentatively fits TRBD1 or TRBD2 (5 bases each). Germline assignment: CDR1 SGHAT and CDR2 FQNNGV. The CDR3 is 13 amino acids. V was cut by 0 bases and J by 9 bases, with 12 bases left in between. The CDR3 protein is CASSLEWSGGQYF. The CDR3 bases are TGTGCCAGCAGCTTAGAGTGGAGTGGGGGGCAGTACTTC.

This chain connects TRBV6-5 to TRBJ2-7, with 7 bases matching TRBD2. The CDR3 runs to 15 residues. CDR1 is MNHEY and CDR2 is SVGAGI in the germline V gene. J gave up 0 bases and V 2 bases, and 4 bases lay outside the gene matches. CDR3 sequence reads: CASSYASGSSYEQYF. CDR3 DNA sequence: TGTGCCAGCAGTTACGCTAGCGGTAGCTCCTACGAGCAGTACTTC.

V usage is TRBV10-3 and J usage is TRBJ2-6; tentative D call: TRBD2 (5 bases). Between the trimmed V and J ends, which lost 7 bases and 9 bases, there was a span of 16 bases. The CDR3 consists of 14 residues. Germline-derived CDR1 and CDR2 are ENHRY and SYGVKD. The CDR3 sequence: CAIKLDSADNVLTF. The CDR3 DNA is TGTGCCATCAAGCTGGACTCCGCTGACAACGTCCTGACTTTC.

The chain recombines TRBV4-3 with TRBJ1-2; D ambiguous. From germline, CDR1 is LGHNA and CDR2 YSLEER. CDR3 length equals 16 residues. V shed 0 bases and J shed 3 bases, with 14 bases lying between them. The CDR3 spells CASSQDPFVSDYGYTF. The CDR3, as DNA: TGCGCCAGCAGCCAAGATCCCTTTGTTTCAGACTATGGCTACACCTTC.

The gene calls are TRBV7-9 and TRBJ2-7; 10 positions agree with TRBD2. There are 17 residues in the CDR3. Germline CDR1 SEHNR, CDR2 FQNEAQ (reference sequence). Trimming cost V 0 bases and J 0 bases; bases outside gene matches: 5. CDR3 protein: CASSLAGKREGSYEQYF. CDR3 coding DNA: TGTGCCAGCAGCTTAGCGGGGAAGCGGGAGGGCTCCTACGAGCAGTACTTC.

The rearrangement joins TRBV7-8 to TRBJ2-1, with D perhaps given as TRBD1 or TRBD2 (5 bases each). V lost 0 bases and J lost 6, with 6 bases in between. Germline CDR1 is SGHVS and CDR2 is FQNEAQ. This CDR3 has 13 amino acids. The CDR3 is CASSLAGTNEQFF. The CDR3 region has the DNA TGTGCCAGCAGCTTAGCCGGGACCAATGAGCAGTTCTTC.

The chain couples TRBV6-5 to TRBJ1-2; TRBD1 might be the D (6 bases). This CDR3 comprises 14 residues. V was trimmed by 4 bases and J by 2 bases, leaving 11 bases between them. Germline CDR1 MNHEY, CDR2 SVGAGI. The chain's CDR3 is CASSSWDKNYGYTF. Written as DNA, the CDR3 is TGTGCCAGCAGTTCTTGGGACAAGAACTATGGCTACACCTTC.

The CDR3 DNA sequence: TGTGCCAGCAGCTACGCCGGGGGTAATCAGCCCCAGCATTTT. Its translation: CASSYAGGNQPQHF. The chain recombines TRBV27 with TRBJ1-5, with D maybe TRBD1 (5 bases). V lost 6 bases and J 4 bases, leaving 13 bases between the germline ends. The CDR3 extends over 14 amino acids. Germline values: CDR1 MNHEY, CDR2 SMNVEV (reference sequence).

Only one count was recorded for this clone. This chain uses TRBV28 with TRBJ2-1; 8 positions agree with TRBD1. The ends lost 4 bases at V and 8 bases at J; junction bases unmatched: 16. CDR1 and CDR2 from the germline V gene are MDHEN and SYDVKM. The CDR3 extends over 17 amino acids. DNA of the CDR3: TGTGCCAGCAGTTCCAGGGGGGCCCAGGGGGCTTTGGATGAGCAGTTCTTC. Its protein is CASSSRGAQGALDEQFF.

The chain is built from TRBV6-5 and TRBJ1-6; possibly TRBD1 for D (5 bases). The V and J ends lost 2 bases and 9 bases respectively, with 5 bases between them. CDR3 length: 12 residues. CDR1 is MNHEY and CDR2 is SVGAGI in the germline V gene. CDR3 sequence (DNA): TGTGCCAGCAGTTACGGGGGTTCACCCCTCCACTTT. This sequence encodes CASSYGGSPLHF.

The rearrangement links TRBV3-1 (or the pseudogene TRBV3-2) to TRBJ2-2; D possibly corresponds to TRBD1 (5 bases). The CDR3 has 14 residues. Trimming shortened V by 10 bases and J by 0 bases, and 12 bases separated the two germline ends. Looked up from germline, CDR1 is LGHDT and CDR2 is YNNKEL (reference sequence). CDR3 coding DNA: TGTGCCACCTCCCCGGACACGAACACCGGGGAGCTGTTTTTT. Translated, it gives CATSPDTNTGELFF.

The chain links TRBV6-2 or TRBV6-3 to TRBJ2-3; D might be TRBD1 or TRBD2, each matching 6 bases. This CDR3 comprises 14 residues. V was clipped by 2 bases and J by 5 bases, with 11 bases between them. Per germline, CDR1 MNHEY and CDR2 SVGEGT. CDR3 sequence: CASSYAGQIDTQYF. CDR3 nucleotides: TGTGCCAGCAGTTACGCGGGACAAATAGATACGCAGTATTTT.

The rearrangement joins TRBV6-4 to TRBJ2-2; the D gene is possibly TRBD2 (5 bases). The germline gives CDR1 MRHNA, CDR2 SNTAGT. Trimming stripped 0 bases from V and 3 bases from J, with 14 bases between. The CDR3 is 17 amino acids. CDR3 sequence reads: CASSDSVSSGDTGELFF. The CDR3 nucleotides are TGTGCCAGCAGTGACTCGGTGTCGAGCGGAGACACCGGGGAGCTGTTTTTT.

This sequence joins TRBV6-5 and TRBJ2-1; possibly TRBD2 for D (6 bases). Germline CDR1 MNHEY, CDR2 SVGAGI. The CDR3 spans 15 residues. Trimming stripped 0 bases from V and 7 bases from J, with 13 bases between. CDR3 residues: CASSYSAGPRNEQFF. The CDR3 region has the DNA TGTGCCAGCAGTTACTCCGCGGGACCACGTAATGAGCAGTTCTTC.

The chain is built from TRBV11-2 and TRBJ1-2; D not resolved. With 4 bases removed from V and 0 bases from J, the gap between germline ends came to 6 bases. This CDR3 region has 13 residues. Germline assignment: CDR1 SGHAT and CDR2 FQNNGV. CDR3 DNA: TGTGCCAGCAGCTCCAATCCTAACTATGGCTACACCTTC. Protein sequence: CASSSNPNYGYTF.